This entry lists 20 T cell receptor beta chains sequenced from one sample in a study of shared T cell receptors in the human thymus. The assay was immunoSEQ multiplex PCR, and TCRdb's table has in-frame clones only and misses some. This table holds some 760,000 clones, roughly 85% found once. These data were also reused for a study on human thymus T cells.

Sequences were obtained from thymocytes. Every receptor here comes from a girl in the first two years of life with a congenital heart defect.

The CDR3 spells CATSRDGDRGPWGEKLFF. The CDR3, as DNA: TGTGCCACCAGCAGAGACGGGGACAGGGGACCCTGGGGTGAAAAACTGTTTTTT. The chain employs TRBV15 and TRBJ1-4; 10 bases align to TRBD1. The CDR3 is 18 amino acids. V lost 0 bases and J lost 7; bases outside the gene matches: 11. CDR1 is LNHNV, CDR2 YYDKDF, per germline (reference sequence).

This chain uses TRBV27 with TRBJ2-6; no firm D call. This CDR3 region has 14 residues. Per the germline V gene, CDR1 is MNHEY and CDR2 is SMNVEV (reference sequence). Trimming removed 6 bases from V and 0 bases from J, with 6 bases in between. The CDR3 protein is CASSKLSGANVLTF. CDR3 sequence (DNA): TGTGCCAGCAGCAAACTCTCTGGGGCCAACGTCCTGACTTTC.

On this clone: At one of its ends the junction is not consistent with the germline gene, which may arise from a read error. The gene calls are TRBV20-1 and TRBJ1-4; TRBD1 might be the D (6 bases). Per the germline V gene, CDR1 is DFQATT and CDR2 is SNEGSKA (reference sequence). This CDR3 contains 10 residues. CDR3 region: CSATDRNQIF. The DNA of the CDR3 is TGCAGTGCTACAGACAGGAACCAGATTTTT.

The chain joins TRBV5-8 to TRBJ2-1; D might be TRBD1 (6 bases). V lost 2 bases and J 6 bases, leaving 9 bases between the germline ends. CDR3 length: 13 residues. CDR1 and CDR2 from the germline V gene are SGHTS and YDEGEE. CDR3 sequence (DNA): TGTGCCAGCAGCTTCGTGGGGGCCAATGAGCAGTTCTTC. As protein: CASSFVGANEQFF. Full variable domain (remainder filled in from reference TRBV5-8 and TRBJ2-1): EAGVTQSPTHLIKTRGQQATLRCSPISGHTSVYWYQQALGLGLQFLLWYDEGEERNRGNFPPRFSGRQFPNYSSELNVNALELEDSALYLCASSFVGANEQFFGPGTRLTVL.

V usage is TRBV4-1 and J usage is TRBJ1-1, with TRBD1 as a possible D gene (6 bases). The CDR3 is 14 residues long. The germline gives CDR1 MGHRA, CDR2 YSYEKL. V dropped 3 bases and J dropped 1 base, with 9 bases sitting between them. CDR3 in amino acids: CASSQRGQNTEAFF. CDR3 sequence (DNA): TGCGCCAGCAGCCAGAGGGGACAGAACACTGAAGCTTTCTTT.

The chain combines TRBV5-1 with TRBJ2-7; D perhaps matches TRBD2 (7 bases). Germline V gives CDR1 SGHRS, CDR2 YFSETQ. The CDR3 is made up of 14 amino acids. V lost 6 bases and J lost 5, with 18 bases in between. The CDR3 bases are TGCGCCAGCAATTCGTGGGGGGGCCACCACGAGCAGTACTTC. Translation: CASNSWGGHHEQYF.

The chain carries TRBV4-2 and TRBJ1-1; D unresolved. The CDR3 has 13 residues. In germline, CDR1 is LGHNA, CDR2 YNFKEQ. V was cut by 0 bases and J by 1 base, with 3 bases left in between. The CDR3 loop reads CASSQDGNTEAFF. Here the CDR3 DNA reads TGTGCCAGCAGCCAAGACGGGAACACTGAAGCTTTCTTT.

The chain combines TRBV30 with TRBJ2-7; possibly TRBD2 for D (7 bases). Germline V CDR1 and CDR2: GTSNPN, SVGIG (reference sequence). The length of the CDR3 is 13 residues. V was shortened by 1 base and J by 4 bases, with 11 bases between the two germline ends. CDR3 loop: CAWSGRGGYEQYF. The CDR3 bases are TGTGCCTGGAGTGGGAGGGGGGGGTACGAGCAGTACTTC.

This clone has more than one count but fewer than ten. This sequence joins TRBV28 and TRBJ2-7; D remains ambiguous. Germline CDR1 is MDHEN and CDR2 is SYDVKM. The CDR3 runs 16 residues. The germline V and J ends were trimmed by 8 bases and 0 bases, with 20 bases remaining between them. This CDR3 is CASSSLVPVSSYEQYF. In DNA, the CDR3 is TGTGCCAGCTCATCGCTCGTACCGGTTAGCTCCTACGAGCAGTACTTC.

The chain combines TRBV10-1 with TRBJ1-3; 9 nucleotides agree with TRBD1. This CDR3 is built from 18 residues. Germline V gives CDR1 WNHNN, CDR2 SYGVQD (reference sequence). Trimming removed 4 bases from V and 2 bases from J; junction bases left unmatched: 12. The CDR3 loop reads CASSVPSRDREAGNTIYF. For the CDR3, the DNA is TGCGCCAGCAGTGTTCCCAGTCGGGACAGGGAAGCTGGAAACACCATATATTTT.

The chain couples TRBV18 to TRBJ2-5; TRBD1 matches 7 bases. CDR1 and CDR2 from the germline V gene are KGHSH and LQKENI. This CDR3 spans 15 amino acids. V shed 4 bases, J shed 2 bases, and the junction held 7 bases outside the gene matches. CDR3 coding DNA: TGTGCCAGCTCACGACGACAGGGCGAACAAGAGACCCAGTACTTC. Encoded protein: CASSRRQGEQETQYF.

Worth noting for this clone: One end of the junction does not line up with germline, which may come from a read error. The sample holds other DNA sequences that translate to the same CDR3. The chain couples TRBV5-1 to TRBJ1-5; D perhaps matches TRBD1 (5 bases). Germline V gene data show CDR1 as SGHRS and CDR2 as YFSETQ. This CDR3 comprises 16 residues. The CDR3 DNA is TGCGCCAGCAGTTTGGGACCCGACTATAGCAATCAGCCCCAGCATTTT. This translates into CASSLGPDYSNQPQHF.

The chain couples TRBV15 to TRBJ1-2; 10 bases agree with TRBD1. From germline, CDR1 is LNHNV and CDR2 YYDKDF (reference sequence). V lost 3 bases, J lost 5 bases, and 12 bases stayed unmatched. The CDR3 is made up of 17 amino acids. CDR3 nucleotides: TGTGCCACCAGCAGGCCGGACAGGGGGTTACAGGGGTATGGCTACACCTTC. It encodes CATSRPDRGLQGYGYTF.

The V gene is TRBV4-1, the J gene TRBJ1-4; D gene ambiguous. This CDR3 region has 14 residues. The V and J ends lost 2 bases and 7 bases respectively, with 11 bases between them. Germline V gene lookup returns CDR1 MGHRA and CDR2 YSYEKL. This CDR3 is CASSQREVFEKLFF. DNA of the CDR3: TGCGCCAGCAGCCAAAGAGAAGTCTTTGAAAAACTGTTTTTT.

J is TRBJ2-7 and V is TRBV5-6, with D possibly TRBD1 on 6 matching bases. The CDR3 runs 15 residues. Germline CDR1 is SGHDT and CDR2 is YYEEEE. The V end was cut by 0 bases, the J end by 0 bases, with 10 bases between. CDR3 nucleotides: TGTGCCAGCAGCTTGGGGGCAGGGGTCTCCTACGAGCAGTACTTC. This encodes CASSLGAGVSYEQYF.

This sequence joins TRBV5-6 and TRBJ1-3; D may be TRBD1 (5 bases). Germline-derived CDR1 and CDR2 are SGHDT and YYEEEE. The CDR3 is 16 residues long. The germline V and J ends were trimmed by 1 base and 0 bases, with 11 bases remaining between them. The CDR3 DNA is TGTGCCAGCAGCTTGTTACTGACAGACTCTGGAAACACCATATATTTT. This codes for CASSLLLTDSGNTIYF.

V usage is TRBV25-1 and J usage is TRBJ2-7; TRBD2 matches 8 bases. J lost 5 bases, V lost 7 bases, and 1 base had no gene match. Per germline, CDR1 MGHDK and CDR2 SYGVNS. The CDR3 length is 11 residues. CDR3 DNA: TGTGCCAGCAACGGGGGGGACGAGCAGTACTTC. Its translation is CASNGGDEQYF.

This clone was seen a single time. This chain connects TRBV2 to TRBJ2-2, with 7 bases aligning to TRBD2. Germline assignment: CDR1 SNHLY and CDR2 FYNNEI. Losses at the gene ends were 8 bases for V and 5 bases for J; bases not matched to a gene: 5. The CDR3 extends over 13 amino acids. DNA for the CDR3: TGTGCCAGCGGTGGGGAGGGGACCGGGGAGCTGTTTTTT. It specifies CASGGEGTGELFF. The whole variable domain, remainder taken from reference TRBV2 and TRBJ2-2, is EPEVTQTPSHQVTQMGQEVILRCVPISNHLYFYWYRQILGQKVEFLVSFYNNEISEKSEIFDDQFSVERPDGSNFTLKIRSTKLEDSAMYFCASGGEGTGELFFGEGSRLTVL.

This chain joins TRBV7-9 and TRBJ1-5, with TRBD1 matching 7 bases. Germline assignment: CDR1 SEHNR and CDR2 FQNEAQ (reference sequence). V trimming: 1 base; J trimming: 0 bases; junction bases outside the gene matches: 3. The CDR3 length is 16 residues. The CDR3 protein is CASSLGTGRSNQPQHF. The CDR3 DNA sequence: TGTGCCAGCAGCTTAGGGACAGGTCGTAGCAATCAGCCCCAGCATTTT.

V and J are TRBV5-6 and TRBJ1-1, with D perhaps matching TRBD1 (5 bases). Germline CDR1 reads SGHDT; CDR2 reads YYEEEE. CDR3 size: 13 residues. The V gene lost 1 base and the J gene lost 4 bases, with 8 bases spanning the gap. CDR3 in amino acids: CASSLYQGTEAFF. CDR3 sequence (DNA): TGTGCCAGCAGCTTGTACCAGGGCACTGAAGCTTTCTTT.